The 26 T cell receptor beta chains below come from one sample, sequenced in a study of Graves' ophthalmopathy and Graves' hyperthyroidism. The TCR beta CDR3 regions underwent amplification from RNA transcripts. Second-round multiplex PCR came after first-round RT-PCR with HTBI primers. TCRdb fed the multiplex PCR reads into MiXCR, producing one record per CDR3 protein. The profile shows about 370,000 distinct CDR3 sequences, approximately 20% of them singletons. Sequencing used peripheral blood. These receptors all come from a woman younger than 35 with Graves' ophthalmopathy.

This clonotype was found many times. J is TRBJ1-5 and V is TRBV4-3; D unclear. Trimming shortened V by 2 bases and J by 2 bases, and 7 bases separated the two germline ends. The CDR3 extends over 14 amino acids. CDR1 LGHNA and CDR2 YSLEER come from the germline V gene. The CDR3 DNA is TGCGCCAGCAGCCAACGTCAGGGCAATCAGCCCCAGCATTTT. It translates to CASSQRQGNQPQHF.

This clonotype was counted many times. The chain employs TRBV20-1 and TRBJ2-7; D assignment may be TRBD1 or TRBD2 (6 bases each). CDR3 length: 13 amino acids. Trimming cost V 3 bases and J 1 base, with 10 bases left between them. Germline V gene sequence: CDR1 DFQATT, CDR2 SNEGSKA (reference sequence). The CDR3 here is CSARGGASYEQYF. The CDR3 DNA reads as TGCAGTGCTAGGGGGGGCGCGTCCTACGAGCAGTACTTC.

As concerns this clonotype: This may arise from a read error, as a much more abundant clone is one base away. The chain employs TRBV20-1 and TRBJ2-5, with D perhaps TRBD2 (6 bases). CDR3 length: 17 amino acids. Germline lookup yields CDR1 DFQATT and CDR2 SNEGSKA (reference sequence). The V end was cut by 2 bases, the J end by 4 bases, with 23 bases between. The CDR3 loop is CSARNSSAPIDRETQYF. In DNA, the CDR3 is TGCAGTGCTAGAAACTCTAGCGCCCCCATAGACCGAGAGACCCAGTACTTC.

This clonotype occurred many times. The chain couples TRBV5-1 to TRBJ2-2, with D maybe TRBD2 (6 bases). CDR3 length: 16 residues. From germline, CDR1 is SGHRS and CDR2 YFSETQ. Trimming cost V 0 bases and J 0 bases, with 9 bases left between them. The CDR3 DNA sequence: TGCGCCAGCAGCTTGGTAGGGACTTCGAACACCGGGGAGCTGTTTTTT. It is translated as CASSLVGTSNTGELFF.

The chain joins TRBV11-2 to TRBJ2-5; perhaps D is TRBD1 or TRBD2 (5 bases each). CDR3 length equals 13 residues. V lost 6 bases, J lost 5 bases, and 13 bases lay in between. The germline gives CDR1 SGHAT, CDR2 FQNNGV. The CDR3 sequence is CASRGDPAETQYF. For the CDR3, the DNA is TGTGCCAGCAGGGGGGACCCGGCGGAGACCCAGTACTTC.

This clonotype was counted many times. This chain connects TRBV6-2 or TRBV6-3 to TRBJ1-5; D is uncertain. The CDR3 is made up of 12 amino acids. Germline V lookup: CDR1 MNHEY, CDR2 SVGEGT. Deletions cut 4 bases from V and 9 bases from J, with 10 bases between. The CDR3 nucleotides are TGTGCCAGCAGTTTGGCCCTGACGCCCCAGCATTTT. It translates to CASSLALTPQHF.

This clonotype was recorded at least ten times. The chain links TRBV29-1 to TRBJ2-5, with a weak D call TRBD1 (6 bases). V was clipped by 6 bases and J by 5 bases, with 19 bases between them. The CDR3 totals 14 residues. The germline V gene has CDR1 SQVTM and CDR2 ANQGSEA. The CDR3 DNA reads as TGCAGCGTCGCACAGGGACGGCTCAGGGAGACCCAGTACTTC. Protein product: CSVAQGRLRETQYF.

This clonotype was detected ten times or more. V usage is TRBV28 and J usage is TRBJ2-5; D is unresolved. Trimming shortened V by 4 bases and J by 2 bases, and 14 bases separated the two germline ends. CDR3 length: 15 amino acids. Germline V CDR1 and CDR2: MDHEN, SYDVKM. DNA of the CDR3: TGTGCCAGCAGTTCTATGTTAAGGAGACAAGAGACCCAGTACTTC. Translation gives CASSSMLRRQETQYF.

This clonotype was counted ten times or more. J is TRBJ1-6 and V is TRBV6-1; D gene uncertain. Looked up from germline, CDR1 is MNHNS and CDR2 is SASEGT. The CDR3 length is 13 residues. Trimming removed 8 bases at V and 9 bases at J, with 14 bases between. The CDR3 reads CASLKGSSSPLHF. The CDR3 nucleotides are TGTGCCAGCTTAAAAGGGTCGAGTTCACCCCTCCACTTT.

This clonotype appeared many times. Here the CDR3 reads CASSPRTQGSSGNTIYF. For the CDR3, the DNA is TGCGCCAGCAGCCCCCGTACACAGGGCAGCTCTGGAAACACCATATATTTT. J is TRBJ1-3 and V is TRBV5-1; D may be TRBD1 (6 bases). The CDR3 contains 17 residues. Trimming shortened V by 4 bases and J by 0 bases, and 17 bases separated the two germline ends. Germline CDR1 reads SGHRS; CDR2 reads YFSETQ. Drawing the rest from reference TRBV5-1 and TRBJ1-3, the complete variable domain is KAGVTQTPRYLIKTRGQQVTLSCSPISGHRSVSWYQQTPGQGLQFLFEYFSETQRNKGNFPGRFSGRQFSNSRSEMNVSTLELGDSALYLCASSPRTQGSSGNTIYFGEGSWLTVV.

This clonotype was counted ten times or more. The chain recombines TRBV10-3 with TRBJ1-1; D unclear. The CDR3 runs 12 residues. Germline V gives CDR1 ENHRY, CDR2 SYGVKD. Trimming removed 4 bases at V and 8 bases at J, with 11 bases between. The CDR3: CAISAVNREAFF. CDR3 in DNA: TGTGCCATCAGTGCCGTTAACAGAGAAGCTTTCTTT.

This clonotype was detected many times. The chain links TRBV30 to TRBJ1-5; tentatively, D is TRBD1 (6 bases). V was pared by 4 bases and J by 0 bases, with 7 bases between. Germline CDR1 and CDR2: GTSNPN and SVGIG (reference sequence). This CDR3 has 13 amino acids. The CDR3 DNA is TGTGCCTGGAACAGGGATAGCAATCAGCCCCAGCATTTT. This codes for CAWNRDSNQPQHF.

This clonotype was seen repeatedly, ten times or more. This chain links TRBV15 with TRBJ2-7, with 12 nucleotides matching TRBD1. This CDR3 has 16 residues. Germline CDR1 and CDR2: LNHNV and YYDKDF (reference sequence). V was clipped by 2 bases and J by 6 bases; unmatched bases: 8. CDR3 DNA: TGTGCCACCAGCAGAAGAGTGGGGACAGGGGGCTTCGAGCAGTACTTC. This translates into CATSRRVGTGGFEQYF.

This clonotype was detected many times. The chain recombines TRBV7-2 with TRBJ1-3; D gene uncertain. This CDR3 has 16 residues. In germline, CDR1 is SGHTA, CDR2 FQGNSA. V lost 0 bases, J lost 0 bases, and 9 bases lay in between. In DNA, the CDR3 is TGTGCCAGCAGCTTAGCGGGTGCCCCCTCTGGAAACACCATATATTTT. Translation: CASSLAGAPSGNTIYF.

This clonotype was observed many times. The chain employs TRBV7-2 and TRBJ2-5; D uncertain. V dropped 3 bases and J dropped 2 bases, with 16 bases sitting between them. In germline, CDR1 is SGHTA, CDR2 FQGNSA. The CDR3 has 16 amino acids. CDR3 coding DNA: TGTGCCAGCAGCTTTCCCTCTAAGGGCCCACAAGAGACCCAGTACTTC. It is translated as CASSFPSKGPQETQYF.

This clonotype was picked up many times. V and J are TRBV6-2 or TRBV6-3 and TRBJ1-1, with D maybe TRBD1 (6 bases). Germline CDR1 is MNHEY and CDR2 is SVGEGT. Deletions cut 2 bases from V and 6 bases from J, with 13 bases between. The CDR3 consists of 14 residues. This CDR3 reads CASSYELGGPEAFF. CDR3 coding DNA: TGTGCCAGCAGTTACGAGTTGGGGGGGCCTGAAGCTTTCTTT.

This clonotype was counted at least ten times. The chain has TRBV5-1 and TRBJ1-5; possible D gene TRBD1, 5 bases. Trimming shortened V by 0 bases and J by 4 bases, and 11 bases separated the two germline ends. This CDR3 is built from 15 residues. Germline V lookup: CDR1 SGHRS, CDR2 YFSETQ. CDR3 in amino acids: CASSLAEGRNQPQHF. Here the CDR3 DNA reads TGCGCCAGCAGCTTGGCCGAGGGGAGGAATCAGCCCCAGCATTTT. The entire variable domain, with the rest obtained from reference TRBV5-1 and TRBJ1-5, is as follows: KAGVTQTPRYLIKTRGQQVTLSCSPISGHRSVSWYQQTPGQGLQFLFEYFSETQRNKGNFPGRFSGRQFSNSRSEMNVSTLELGDSALYLCASSLAEGRNQPQHFGDGTRLSIL.

In its sample, this clonotype was seen many times. The chain combines TRBV9 with TRBJ2-7; 9 bases fit TRBD1. Germline V CDR1 and CDR2: SGDLS, YYNGEE. Losses at the gene ends were 0 bases for V and 9 bases for J; bases not matched to a gene: 7. The CDR3 is made up of 14 amino acids. The CDR3, as DNA: TGTGCCAGCAGCGTAGATACAGGGGGCGCGAGGCAGTACTTC. Amino acids: CASSVDTGGARQYF.

This chain connects TRBV20-1 to TRBJ1-2; 7 bases map to TRBD1. This CDR3 comprises 14 residues. CDR1 and CDR2 from the germline V gene are DFQATT and SNEGSKA (reference sequence). Losses at the gene ends were 1 base for V and 4 bases for J; bases not matched to a gene: 6. In DNA, the CDR3 is TGCAGTGCTAGAGTCGTAGGGGGCGCCTATGGCTACACCTTC. Translation gives CSARVVGGAYGYTF.

V usage is TRBV4-1 and J usage is TRBJ2-5; 7 bases fit TRBD1. Germline V gives CDR1 MGHRA, CDR2 YSYEKL. The V gene end was trimmed by 1 base and the J gene end by 7 bases; junction bases not matched to a gene: 12. This CDR3 is built from 16 residues. The CDR3 DNA reads as TGCGCCAGCAGCCAAGGCGGTTCACAGGGGAAGAGGACCCAGTACTTC. Its protein product is CASSQGGSQGKRTQYF.

This clonotype was counted at least ten times. The chain combines TRBV11-1 with TRBJ1-1; unclear D gene. Germline loops: CDR1 SGHAT, CDR2 FQDESV (reference sequence). This CDR3 is built from 16 residues. V was clipped by 1 base and J by 2 bases, with 14 bases between them. The CDR3 DNA sequence: TGTGCCAGCAGCTTAGGGGCAGCTCGATTTAACACTGAAGCTTTCTTT. It translates to CASSLGAARFNTEAFF.

This clonotype was picked up many times. The gene calls are TRBV12-3 or TRBV12-4 and TRBJ1-6; D perhaps matches TRBD1 (5 bases). The CDR3 spans 15 residues. The V end lost 6 bases, the J end lost 8 bases, and 17 bases lay between the germline ends. CDR3 amino acids: CASSPRGGGYSPLHF. The DNA of the CDR3 is TGTGCCAGCAGCCCCCGCGGGGGAGGGTATTCACCCCTCCACTTT.

The chain is built from TRBV6-1 and TRBJ2-7; possible D gene TRBD1, 5 bases. The CDR3 is 11 amino acids. The V end was cut by 4 bases, the J end by 9 bases, with 10 bases between. CDR1 MNHNS and CDR2 SASEGT come from the germline V gene. The CDR3, as DNA: TGTGCCAGCAGTGGGGCAGGGCGGCAGTACTTC. Amino acids: CASSGAGRQYF.

In this sample, this clonotype turned up many times. The chain combines TRBV19 with TRBJ1-6; perhaps TRBD1 as D (5 bases). Germline V gene sequence: CDR1 LNHDA, CDR2 SQIVND (reference sequence). The CDR3 contains 15 residues. Trimming cost V 3 bases and J 10 bases, with 16 bases left between them. CDR3 sequence: CASSIWSTVQSPLHF. DNA of the CDR3: TGTGCCAGTAGTATCTGGTCGACAGTACAGTCACCCCTCCACTTT. Variable domain in full (rest from reference TRBV19 and TRBJ1-6): DGGITQSPKYLFRKEGQNVTLSCEQNLNHDAMYWYRQDPGQGLRLIYYSQIVNDFQKGDIAEGYSVSREKKESFPLTVTSAQKNPTAFYLCASSIWSTVQSPLHFGNGTRLTVT.

As concerns this clonotype: Mismatch with germline at one junction end may stem from a read error. V gene TRBV6-2 or TRBV6-3 combines with J gene TRBJ2-2; the D gene is possibly TRBD1 (6 bases). In germline, CDR1 is MNHEY, CDR2 SVGEGT. CDR3 size: 16 residues. In DNA form, the CDR3 reads TGTGCCAGCAGTTACTCGCTCGGGACAAAGCACCGGGGAGCTGTTTTT. Its translation: CASSYSLGTKHRGAVF.

J is TRBJ2-7 and V is TRBV19; D is ambiguous. Germline CDR1 reads LNHDA; CDR2 reads SQIVND (reference sequence). V was shortened by 3 bases and J by 2 bases, with 8 bases between the two germline ends. The CDR3 has 13 residues. The CDR3 DNA reads as TGTGCCAGTAGTATCCCTGGAACCTACGAGCAGTACTTC. This encodes CASSIPGTYEQYF.